The following is a T cell receptor beta chain sequence with its context. Its specificity is unknown. The record originates from a study of shared clonotypes between healthy human individuals. CDR3 length: 11 residues. Germline CDR1 and CDR2: LNHDA and SQIVND (reference sequence). The V gene end was trimmed by 6 bases and the J gene end by 15 bases; junction bases not matched to a gene: 7. The run depth of the assay was deep. The protocol was immunoSEQ multiplex PCR, while the TCRdb copy is restricted to in-frame clones and leaves out a portion. The data hold roughly 1,500,000 clones, with around 98.5% observed a single time. Whole-study findings and limits: Compared with memory subsets, naive subsets generally had larger estimated richness. In contrast to clonotypes shared by all four donors, non-shared clonotypes had lower generation probabilities.

The origin of this receptor is a man aged 25 to 45 in good health. Sequencing used naive CD4+ T cells sorted from blood. Subset indicated: CD45RA+ positively selected. This chain joins TRBV19 and TRBJ2-1; 8 nucleotides agree with TRBD1. DNA of the CDR3: TGTGCCAGTAGCCTCGGACAGGGTCTGTTCTTC. Protein sequence: CASSLGQGLFF. Variable domain in full (rest from reference TRBV19 and TRBJ2-1): DGGITQSPKYLFRKEGQNVTLSCEQNLNHDAMYWYRQDPGQGLRLIYYSQIVNDFQKGDIAEGYSVSREKKESFPLTVTSAQKNPTAFYLCASSLGQGLFFGPGTRLTVL.